The entry below gives a single T cell receptor beta chain sequence along with its context. What it binds is not known. These data originate in a study of post-analysis software for immune sequencing data. The CDR3 spans 15 residues. The V segment lost 4 bases and the J segment 2 bases; nucleotides outside the gene matches: 6. Unique molecular identifiers were carried by the TCR beta cDNA libraries. T cells numbering roughly 0.85 to 11 million gave rise to roughly 550,000 cDNA molecules. MiXCR, applied by TCRdb to the PCR reads, yields one record per CDR3 protein. The data contain 350,000 to 500,000 distinct CDR3 sequences, approximately 38% of them singletons. Notes on the study in general: The five TRBV segments detected at higher frequency in patients than in controls included TRBV5-6, TRBV5-1 and TRBV20-1.

The sample taken for sequencing was blood. This clonotype was obtained from a girl aged 2 to 9 with multiple sclerosis. This rearrangement joins TRBV12-3 or TRBV12-4 to TRBJ2-7; 9 bases match TRBD1. The chain's CDR3 is CASSSPGQGAYEQYF. DNA of the CDR3: TGTGCCAGCAGTTCGCCGGGACAGGGCGCCTACGAGCAGTACTTC.